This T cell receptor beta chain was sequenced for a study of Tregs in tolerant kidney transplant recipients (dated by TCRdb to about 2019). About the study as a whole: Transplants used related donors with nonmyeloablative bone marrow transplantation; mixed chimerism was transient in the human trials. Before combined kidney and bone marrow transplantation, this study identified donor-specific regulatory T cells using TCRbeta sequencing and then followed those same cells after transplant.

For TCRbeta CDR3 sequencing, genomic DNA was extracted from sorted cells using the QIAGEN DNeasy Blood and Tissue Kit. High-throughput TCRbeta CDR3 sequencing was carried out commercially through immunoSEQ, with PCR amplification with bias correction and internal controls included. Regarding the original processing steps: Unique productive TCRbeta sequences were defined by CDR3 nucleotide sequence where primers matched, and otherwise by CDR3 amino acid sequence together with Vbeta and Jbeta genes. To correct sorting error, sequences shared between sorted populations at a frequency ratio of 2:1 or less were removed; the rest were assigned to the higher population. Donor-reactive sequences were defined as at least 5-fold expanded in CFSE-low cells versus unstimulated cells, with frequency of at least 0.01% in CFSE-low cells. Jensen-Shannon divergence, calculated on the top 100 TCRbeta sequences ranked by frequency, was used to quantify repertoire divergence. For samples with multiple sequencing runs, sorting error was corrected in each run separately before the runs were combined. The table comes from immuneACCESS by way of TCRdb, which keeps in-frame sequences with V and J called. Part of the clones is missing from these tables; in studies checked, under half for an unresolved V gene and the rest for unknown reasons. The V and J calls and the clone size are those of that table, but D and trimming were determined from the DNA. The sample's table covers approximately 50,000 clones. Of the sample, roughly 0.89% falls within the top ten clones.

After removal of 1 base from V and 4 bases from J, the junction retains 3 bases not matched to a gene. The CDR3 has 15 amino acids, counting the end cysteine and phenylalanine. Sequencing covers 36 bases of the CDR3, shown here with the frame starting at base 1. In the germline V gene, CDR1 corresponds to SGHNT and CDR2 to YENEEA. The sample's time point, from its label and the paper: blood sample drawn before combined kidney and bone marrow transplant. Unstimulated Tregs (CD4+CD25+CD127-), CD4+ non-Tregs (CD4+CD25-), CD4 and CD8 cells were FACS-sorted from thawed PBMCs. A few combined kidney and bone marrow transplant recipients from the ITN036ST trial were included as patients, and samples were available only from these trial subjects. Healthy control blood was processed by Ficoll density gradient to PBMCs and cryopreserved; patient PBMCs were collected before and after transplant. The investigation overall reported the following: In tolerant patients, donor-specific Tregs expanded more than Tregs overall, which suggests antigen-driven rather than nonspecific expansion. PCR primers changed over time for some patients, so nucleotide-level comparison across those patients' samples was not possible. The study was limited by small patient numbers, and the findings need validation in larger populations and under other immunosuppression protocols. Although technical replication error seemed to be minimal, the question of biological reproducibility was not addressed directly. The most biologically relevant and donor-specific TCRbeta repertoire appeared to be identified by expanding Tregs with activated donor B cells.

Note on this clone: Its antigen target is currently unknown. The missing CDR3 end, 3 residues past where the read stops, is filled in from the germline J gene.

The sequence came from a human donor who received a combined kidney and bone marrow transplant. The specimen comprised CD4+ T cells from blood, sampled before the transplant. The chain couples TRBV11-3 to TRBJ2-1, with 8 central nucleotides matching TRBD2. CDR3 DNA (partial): TGTGCCAGCAGCTTAGGGTCTAGCGGGTACAATGAG. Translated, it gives CASSLGSSGYNE. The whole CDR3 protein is CASSLGSSGYNEQFF.